The entry below gives a single TCR beta chain sequence along with its context. This specimen belongs to a study of Ad26.COV2.S vaccination and SARS-CoV-2 variants. Profiling relied on immunoSEQ multiplex PCR, and the TCRdb table lists in-frame clones only, not all of them. The table has about 680,000 clones, 70% to 90% seen once. The treatment is: approximately 18 received Ad26.COV2.S at low or high dose, single or two shots; 5 received placebo; per-sample allocation not given. Vaccine and placebo recipients were sampled on day 63 after the first injection. Germline assignment: CDR1 MNHEY and CDR2 SMNVEV (reference sequence). The germline V and J ends were trimmed by 2 bases and 1 base, with 8 bases remaining between them. CDR3 size: 14 residues.

Sequences were derived from peripheral blood, sampled in a trial of Ad26.COV2.S vaccine versus placebo. The receptor comes from a person between 18 and 65 years old who received the Ad26.COV2.S COVID-19 vaccine or a placebo. The chain employs TRBV27 and TRBJ2-5, with D perhaps matching TRBD1 (5 bases). CDR3 in DNA: TGTGCCAGCAGTTTAAGGGGCAGCCAAGAGACCCAGTACTTC. Its translation: CASSLRGSQETQYF.